The next 16 T cell receptor beta chains were all read from a single sample in a study of beta chain features in type 1 diabetes. The entirety of the isolated RNA underwent reverse transcription, so expressed TCRB transcripts were sequenced. The method was immunoSEQ multiplex PCR; TCRdb's version includes in-frame clones alone and lacks a portion of them. The table has about 350,000 clones, around a fifth seen once; the top ten hold about 0.045%. The sample was naive CD4+ T cells from blood. All receptors derive from a woman under 30 in good health.

This chain links TRBV11-2 with TRBJ2-1; 7 bases map to TRBD2. The CDR3 totals 14 residues. The germline CDR1 and CDR2 sequences are SGHAT and FQNNGV. Unmatched junction bases numbered 7, after V lost 8 bases and J lost 3 bases. CDR3 sequence (DNA): TGTGCCAGCGGGGGGGATAGTAGCTACAATGAGCAGTTCTTC. The encoded protein is CASGGDSSYNEQFF.

This clone showed up just a few times. The genes are TRBV7-9 and TRBJ2-1, with 9 bases identical to TRBD2. V gave up 1 base and J gave up 6 bases; unmatched junction bases: 4. CDR3 length: 15 residues. The germline V gene has CDR1 SEHNR and CDR2 FQNEAQ (reference sequence). As DNA, the CDR3 is TGTGCCAGCAGCTTAGTGGCGGGAGGGATCAATGAGCAGTTCTTC. This gives the protein CASSLVAGGINEQFF.

The chain has TRBV10-3 and TRBJ1-2, with D unresolved. Germline V gene lookup returns CDR1 ENHRY and CDR2 SYGVKD. Trimming took off 10 bases at V and 2 bases at J, with 17 bases between the two ends. This CDR3 comprises 14 residues. The CDR3 DNA sequence: TGTGCCACCTCCGGTGGAGGGTCGAACTATGGCTACACCTTC. It specifies CATSGGGSNYGYTF.

Only a few counts were recorded for this clone. The chain uses TRBV30 and TRBJ2-3; D may be TRBD1 (5 bases). The V and J ends lost 3 bases and 5 bases respectively, with 15 bases between them. The CDR3 loop spans 14 amino acids. Germline CDR1 is GTSNPN and CDR2 is SVGIG (reference sequence). The DNA of the CDR3 is TGTGCCTGGAGCACCGGATCAAGGGGAGATACGCAGTATTTT. It translates to CAWSTGSRGDTQYF. The full variable domain, with the rest looked up from reference TRBV30 and TRBJ2-3, is SQTIHQWPATLVQPVGSPLSLECTVEGTSNPNLYWYRQAAGRGLQLLFYSVGIGQISSEVPQNLSASRPQDRQFILSSKKLLLSDSGFYLCAWSTGSRGDTQYFGPGTRLTVL.

The chain employs TRBV7-2 and TRBJ2-3, with TRBD2 identical over 12 bases. Germline V gene data show CDR1 as SGHTA and CDR2 as FQGNSA. V lost 4 bases, J lost 3 bases, and 5 bases stayed unmatched. The CDR3 runs 16 residues. The CDR3 DNA follows: TGTGCCAGCAGCTCTGGACTAGCGGGAAAAACAGATACGCAGTATTTT. It codes for CASSSGLAGKTDTQYF.

This sequence joins TRBV30 and TRBJ2-3; TRBD2 might be the D (6 bases). V lost 0 bases and J 1 base, leaving 8 bases between the germline ends. The CDR3 extends over 14 amino acids. From germline, CDR1 is GTSNPN and CDR2 SVGIG (reference sequence). CDR3: CAWSVWGGTDTQYF. For the CDR3, the DNA is TGTGCCTGGAGTGTATGGGGGGGCACAGATACGCAGTATTTT.

This clone has a single count. The V and J genes are TRBV2 and TRBJ1-5; 9 nucleotides agree with TRBD1. Germline V gene data show CDR1 as SNHLY and CDR2 as FYNNEI. This CDR3 comprises 14 residues. Losses at the gene ends were 7 bases for V and 5 bases for J; bases not matched to a gene: 6. The CDR3 protein is CASKGDRDYQPQHF. The CDR3 nucleotides read TGTGCCAGCAAGGGGGACAGGGATTATCAGCCCCAGCATTTT.

As for this clone: Other DNA sequences in this sample translate to the same CDR3. The rearrangement joins TRBV9 to TRBJ2-3; D is unclear. There are 14 residues in the CDR3. V dropped 0 bases and J dropped 0 bases, with 5 bases sitting between them. Germline loops: CDR1 SGDLS, CDR2 YYNGEE. For the CDR3, the DNA is TGTGCCAGCAGCGTAGCCGGGAGCACAGATACGCAGTATTTT. It translates to CASSVAGSTDTQYF. The whole variable domain, filled in from reference TRBV9 and TRBJ2-3, reads DSGVTQTPKHLITATGQRVTLRCSPRSGDLSVYWYQQSLDQGLQFLIQYYNGEERAKGNILERFSAQQFPDLHSELNLSSLELGDSALYFCASSVAGSTDTQYFGPGTRLTVL.

The chain has TRBV5-4 and TRBJ2-3; D remains ambiguous. This CDR3 is built from 12 residues. CDR1 and CDR2 (germline): SGHNT, YYREEE (reference sequence). The V end was cut by 0 bases, the J end by 6 bases, with 5 bases between. The CDR3 here is CASSLAMDTQYF. The DNA for the CDR3 is TGTGCCAGCAGCTTGGCTATGGATACGCAGTATTTT.

The chain is built from TRBV18 and TRBJ2-7; D is unresolved. The germline V and J ends were trimmed by 3 bases and 4 bases, with 13 bases remaining between them. This CDR3 contains 14 residues. CDR1 and CDR2 from the germline V gene are KGHSH and LQKENI. The CDR3 loop reads CASSPLPTGYEQYF. DNA of the CDR3: TGTGCCAGCTCACCGTTGCCGACCGGGTACGAGCAGTACTTC. The full variable domain, with the rest looked up from reference TRBV18 and TRBJ2-7, is NAGVMQNPRHLVRRRGQEARLRCSPMKGHSHVYWYRQLPEEGLKFMVYLQKENIIDESGMPKERFSAEFPKEGPSILRIQQVVRGDSAAYFCASSPLPTGYEQYFGPGTRLTVT.

This clone was seen only once. Other DNA sequences within the sample encode an identical CDR3. The rearrangement links TRBV5-1 to TRBJ2-3; D call uncertain. This CDR3 region has 12 residues. Germline loops: CDR1 SGHRS, CDR2 YFSETQ. The V gene lost 4 bases and the J gene lost 6 bases, with 9 bases spanning the gap. The CDR3 spells CASSLAFDTQYF. DNA of the CDR3: TGCGCCAGCAGCCTGGCCTTCGATACGCAGTATTTT. The variable domain in full, completed from reference TRBV5-1 and TRBJ2-3, reads KAGVTQTPRYLIKTRGQQVTLSCSPISGHRSVSWYQQTPGQGLQFLFEYFSETQRNKGNFPGRFSGRQFSNSRSEMNVSTLELGDSALYLCASSLAFDTQYFGPGTRLTVL.

This chain connects TRBV27 to TRBJ1-2; no definite D call. Germline CDR1 MNHEY, CDR2 SMNVEV (reference sequence). This CDR3 is 14 amino acids long. Trimming pared 0 bases from V and 4 bases from J, leaving 9 bases between. The CDR3 protein is CASSLSPGPYGYTF. The CDR3 DNA follows: TGTGCCAGCAGTTTATCACCAGGCCCCTATGGCTACACCTTC.

This clone was seen a handful of times. V and J are TRBV4-1 and TRBJ1-2; 7 positions agree with TRBD1. This CDR3 has 16 residues. V dropped 5 bases and J dropped 6; count of bases not matched to a gene: 15. Germline V gene lookup returns CDR1 MGHRA and CDR2 YSYEKL. The CDR3 here is CASSALAWGQKNGYTF. The CDR3 DNA sequence: TGCGCCAGCAGCGCGCTGGCCTGGGGACAGAAAAATGGCTACACCTTC.

This clone was recorded a few times. The chain's CDR3 is CASSDRYGYTF. In DNA, the CDR3 is TGTGCCAGCAGTGACCGCTATGGCTACACCTTC. V is TRBV2 and J is TRBJ1-2; D uncertain. Germline V gene data show CDR1 as SNHLY and CDR2 as FYNNEI. Trimming cost V 3 bases and J 4 bases, with 3 bases left between them. This CDR3 spans 11 amino acids. The complete variable domain, with remaining parts taken from reference TRBV2 and TRBJ1-2, reads EPEVTQTPSHQVTQMGQEVILRCVPISNHLYFYWYRQILGQKVEFLVSFYNNEISEKSEIFDDQFSVERPDGSNFTLKIRSTKLEDSAMYFCASSDRYGYTFGSGTRLTVV.

This clone was seen a few times. This chain joins TRBV5-4 and TRBJ2-5; possibly TRBD2 for D (5 bases). The CDR3 extends over 13 amino acids. Per the germline V gene, CDR1 is SGHNT and CDR2 is YYREEE (reference sequence). V was cut by 0 bases and J by 9 bases, with 12 bases left in between. CDR3 region: CASSLGTPGPQYF. The CDR3 region has the DNA TGTGCCAGCAGCTTGGGGACTCCCGGCCCCCAGTACTTC. Looking up the rest from reference TRBV5-4 and TRBJ2-5 gives the full variable domain: ETGVTQSPTHLIKTRGQQVTLRCSSQSGHNTVSWYQQALGQGPQFIFQYYREEENGRGNFPPRFSGLQFPNYSSELNVNALELDDSALYLCASSLGTPGPQYFGPGTRLLVL.

This clone has a handful of counts. CDR3 amino acids: CASINRGQGTYEQYF. CDR3 DNA sequence: TGTGCCAGCATTAACCGTGGACAGGGGACCTACGAGCAGTACTTC. The chain combines TRBV6-1 with TRBJ2-7, with 9 bases that match TRBD1. Losses at the gene ends were 7 bases for V and 2 bases for J; bases not matched to a gene: 9. CDR3 size: 15 residues. CDR1 and CDR2 (germline): MNHNS, SASEGT.